The entry below describes one TCR beta chain. Produced via immunoSEQ multiplex PCR; TCRdb's table is partial and in-frame only. The sample includes fewer than 700,000 clones, 85% to 90% seen only once; the top ten take around 0.0099%. This record belongs to a study of shared T cell receptors in the human thymus. The V segment lost 3 bases and the J segment 3 bases; nucleotides outside the gene matches: 9. The CDR3 is made up of 18 amino acids. The V gene's germline CDR1 is MNHNS and CDR2 SASEGT. Another study also made use of these data, one on human thymus T cells. Per that study: The donors were infants in Finland with congenital heart defects, otherwise immunologically healthy. Corrective heart surgery yielded resections, and these provided the thymus tissue. An apparent bias in V and J gene usage was seen in thymic and blood repertoires.

The J gene is TRBJ2-6, the V gene TRBV6-1; 9 bases fit TRBD1. The TCR sequence derives from a boy younger than two with a congenital heart defect. What was sequenced was thymocytes. CDR3 loop: CASSDGDRVKGGANVLTF. The DNA for the CDR3 is TGTGCCAGCAGTGATGGGGACAGGGTTAAAGGTGGGGCCAACGTCCTGACTTTC.